A selection of T cell receptor beta chains follows, all from one sample in a study of cytomegalovirus exposure and HLA in healthy donors. Only in-frame clones appear in the TCRdb table, and some are missing; sequencing was by immunoSEQ multiplex PCR. The sample carries fewer than 200,000 clones, more than 80% recorded once. Sequencing was done on a sample of PBMCs. Source of these receptors: a boy under 18 in good health and CMV-seronegative. CDR3s include the opening cysteine and the closing phenylalanine or tryptophan. A D gene is named only where the DNA matches it firmly. Expanded clones are given a class, and other clones once, few, many or no size at all.

j_call: TRBJ1-2; clone_size: -; d_call: -; v_call: TRBV5-6; cdr3_aa: CASSLDRAYGYTF; cdr3_nt: TGTGCCAGCAGCTTGGACAGGGCCTATGGCTACACCTTC
j_call: TRBJ2-3; clone_size: -; d_call: TRBD2; v_call: TRBV5-1; cdr3_aa: CASRSGASGETDTQYF; cdr3_nt: TGCGCCAGCAGGTCCGGGGCTAGCGGGGAAACAGATACGCAGTATTTT
j_call: TRBJ1-1; clone_size: -; d_call: -; v_call: TRBV29-1; cdr3_aa: CSVAGGGSNTEAFF; cdr3_nt: TGCAGCGTTGCCGGAGGCGGGAGTAACACTGAAGCTTTCTTT
j_call: TRBJ1-1; clone_size: -; d_call: -; v_call: TRBV29-1; cdr3_aa: CSVRTDGNTEAFF; cdr3_nt: TGCAGCGTTAGGACAGATGGGAACACTGAAGCTTTCTTT
j_call: TRBJ1-4; clone_size: once; d_call: -; v_call: TRBV5-1; cdr3_aa: CASSLTLGGSNAFF; cdr3_nt: TGCGCCAGCAGCTTGACGCTGGGGGGTTCTAACGCCTTTTTT
j_call: TRBJ1-2; clone_size: few; d_call: -; v_call: TRBV5-4; cdr3_aa: CASRSPGMDYGYTF; cdr3_nt: TGTGCCAGCAGATCGCCAGGGATGGACTATGGCTACACCTTC
j_call: TRBJ2-2; clone_size: -; d_call: -; v_call: TRBV5-5; cdr3_aa: CASSLSPDTGAGELFF; cdr3_nt: TGTGCCAGCAGCTTGAGTCCGGACACTGGGGCCGGGGAGCTGTTTTTT
j_call: TRBJ1-2; clone_size: -; d_call: TRBD1; v_call: TRBV6-5; cdr3_aa: CASREQGGIDGYTF; cdr3_nt: TGTGCCAGCAGAGAACAGGGGGGAATCGATGGCTACACCTTC
j_call: TRBJ2-4; clone_size: -; d_call: TRBD2; v_call: TRBV4-2; cdr3_aa: CASSQDDGGKNIQYF; cdr3_nt: TGTGCCAGCAGCCAAGATGACGGGGGGAAAAACATTCAGTACTTC
j_call: TRBJ1-2; clone_size: -; d_call: -; v_call: TRBV9; cdr3_aa: CASSAPGLLYGYTF; cdr3_nt: TGTGCCAGCAGTGCTCCGGGACTCCTCTATGGCTACACCTTC